The T cell receptor beta chain described here comes from a study of patients and donors after allogeneic stem cell transplantation. The length of the CDR3 is 15 residues. The V end was cut by 1 base, the J end by 4 bases, with 10 bases between. One entry per CDR3 protein results from TCRdb running MiXCR on the RT-PCR reads. Found here are about a million distinct CDR3 sequences, around 17% of them singletons; the top ten hold under 6.5%. The chain links TRBV12-3 or TRBV12-4 to TRBJ2-2; TRBD1 is a possible D gene (6 bases). This sequence originates from a human donor who was either an allogeneic HSCT recipient or a stem cell or donor lymphocyte infusion donor (not recorded which). It is not recorded whose cells these are; they may come from a transplant donor. Sequenced input: blood, either unsorted or a sorted T cell fraction (not recorded which). CDR3 coding DNA: TGTGCCAGCAGTTTAGTACTCAGGGGCACCGGGGAGCTGTTTTTT. This encodes CASSLVLRGTGELFF.